These 26 T cell receptor beta chains originate from one sample sequenced in a study of blood T cells in healthy people across ages. Together with a sample-barcoded 5' primer, a J-beta primer mix was included in a second PCR lasting about 7 to 12 cycles. Via MiXCR, TCRdb re-called the 5' RACE reads, giving one row per CDR3 protein. The repertoire holds about 570,000 distinct CDR3 sequences, approximately 30% seen once, with about a fifth in the top ten. Sequencing used blood. Every receptor here comes from a woman aged 65 to 85 in good health.

In its sample, this clonotype was seen a few times. The V and J genes are TRBV29-1 and TRBJ1-4, with a tentative D call TRBD1 (5 bases). CDR1 and CDR2 from the germline V gene are SQVTM and ANQGSEA. This CDR3 is built from 15 residues. This CDR3 is CSVIGTSKGGEKLFF. In DNA, the CDR3 is TGCAGTGTGATTGGGACGAGCAAAGGAGGTGAAAAACTGTTTTTT.

In nucleotides, the CDR3 is TGTGCCAGCAGCGCACAGGGGGCGAATCAGCCCCAGCATTTT. It translates to CASSAQGANQPQHF. This rearrangement joins TRBV7-2 to TRBJ1-5, with 9 bases lining up with TRBD1. CDR3 length equals 14 residues. Germline V gene data show CDR1 as SGHTA and CDR2 as FQGNSA. J gave up 4 bases and V 5 bases, and 3 bases lay outside the gene matches.

V gene TRBV7-3 combines with J gene TRBJ2-3; perhaps TRBD2 as D (6 bases). Germline V gene sequence: CDR1 SGHTA, CDR2 FQGTGA. V dropped 0 bases and J dropped 3 bases, with 10 bases sitting between them. There are 15 residues in the CDR3. CDR3 sequence: CASSLTSGETDTQYF. The DNA of the CDR3 is TGTGCCAGCAGCTTAACTAGCGGAGAGACAGATACGCAGTATTTT.

V usage is TRBV20-1 and J usage is TRBJ1-1, with unresolved D. V was clipped by 5 bases and J by 2 bases, with 12 bases between them. CDR3 length: 13 residues. Germline CDR1 and CDR2: DFQATT and SNEGSKA (reference sequence). CDR3 sequence (DNA): TGCAGTGCTGAACCAGCGGGAAACACTGAAGCTTTCTTT. Protein: CSAEPAGNTEAFF.

This clonotype came up a few times. V usage is TRBV5-1 and J usage is TRBJ2-5, with D hard to call. Germline values: CDR1 SGHRS, CDR2 YFSETQ. The CDR3 has 14 residues. V lost 4 bases to trimming and J lost 1 base, with 11 bases between them. The CDR3 bases are TGCGCCAGCAGCCTACGGGCGGTCCAAGAGACCCAGTACTTC. Translated, it gives CASSLRAVQETQYF.

The chain recombines TRBV4-3 with TRBJ1-5; D gene unclear. The CDR3 is 13 residues long. V lost 0 bases and J 9 bases, leaving 9 bases between the germline ends. Germline loops: CDR1 LGHNA, CDR2 YSLEER. In DNA, the CDR3 is TGCGCCAGCAGCCAAGAGTTGAAAGCGCCCCAGCATTTT. It is translated as CASSQELKAPQHF.

J is TRBJ2-7 and V is TRBV3-1, with a possible D match to TRBD1 (6 bases). The CDR3 has 16 amino acids. Germline-derived CDR1 and CDR2 are LGHDT and YNNKEL (reference sequence). V was cut by 4 bases and J by 6 bases, with 22 bases left in between. The chain's CDR3 is CASSRGLGQYVSEQYF. Here the CDR3 DNA reads TGTGCCAGCAGCCGAGGCTTAGGACAGTATGTCTCCGAGCAGTACTTC.

The chain couples TRBV15 to TRBJ1-6; 8 bases align to TRBD1. CDR3 size: 14 residues. Germline CDR1 and CDR2: LNHNV and YYDKDF (reference sequence). V lost 2 bases to trimming and J lost 9 bases; unmatched junction nucleotides: 3. CDR3 amino acids: CATSRTGGGSPLHF. The CDR3 DNA reads TGTGCCACCAGCAGAACAGGGGGAGGTTCACCCCTCCACTTT.

This clonotype has just a few counts. The V gene is TRBV25-1, the J gene TRBJ2-1, with D perhaps given as TRBD1 or TRBD2 (5 bases each). Germline lookup yields CDR1 MGHDK and CDR2 SYGVNS. Trimming took 3 bases from V and 10 from J, leaving 19 bases between them. The CDR3 has 15 residues. CDR3 loop: CASSEAGSSWGEQFF. In nucleotides, the CDR3 is TGTGCCAGCAGTGAGGCAGGGTCCTCATGGGGGGAGCAGTTCTTC.

The chain carries TRBV20-1 and TRBJ2-5; no clear D gene. Germline V CDR1 and CDR2: DFQATT, SNEGSKA (reference sequence). The CDR3 runs to 15 residues. Trimming took 0 bases from V and 5 from J, leaving 16 bases between them. The CDR3 is CSARDGQELVETQYF. In DNA form, the CDR3 reads TGCAGTGCTAGAGATGGCCAGGAGCTGGTGGAGACCCAGTACTTC.

This clonotype was detected only a few times. The CDR3 region is CASSSQGIGAFF. CDR3 nucleotide sequence: TGCGCCAGCAGCTCTCAGGGGATAGGAGCTTTCTTT. The V gene is TRBV5-1, the J gene TRBJ1-1; a weak D match, TRBD1 (6 bases). The CDR3 is 12 residues long. Germline CDR1 is SGHRS and CDR2 is YFSETQ. Trimming stripped 3 bases from V and 10 bases from J, with 13 bases between. The entire variable domain, with the rest obtained from reference TRBV5-1 and TRBJ1-1, is as follows: KAGVTQTPRYLIKTRGQQVTLSCSPISGHRSVSWYQQTPGQGLQFLFEYFSETQRNKGNFPGRFSGRQFSNSRSEMNVSTLELGDSALYLCASSSQGIGAFFGQGTRLTVV.

The CDR3 DNA is TGTGCCAGCAGGCTAGCGGGAGCCCGCACAGATACGCAGTATTTT. Translating it yields CASRLAGARTDTQYF. This chain links TRBV7-9 with TRBJ2-3, with 10 nucleotides matching TRBD2. The CDR3 has 15 residues. CDR1 and CDR2 (germline): SEHNR, FQNEAQ (reference sequence). The junction had 4 bases not matched to a gene; V was cut back by 6 bases and J by 1 base.

In its sample, this clonotype was seen a few times. This chain joins TRBV20-1 and TRBJ2-3, with D hard to call. CDR3 length: 13 residues. V lost 1 base and J lost 4, with 9 bases in between. Germline CDR1 is DFQATT and CDR2 is SNEGSKA (reference sequence). The CDR3 bases are TGCAGTGCTAGAGCCCGACATGCAGATACGCAGTATTTT. Protein product: CSARARHADTQYF.

This clonotype was found a few times. The chain carries TRBV29-1 and TRBJ1-1; unclear D gene. Per germline, CDR1 SQVTM and CDR2 ANQGSEA. Trimming left V 6 bases short and J 6 bases short, with 14 bases between. This CDR3 is built from 12 residues. CDR3 in amino acids: CSVGPIGAEAFF. The DNA for the CDR3 is TGCAGCGTCGGGCCGATTGGTGCTGAAGCTTTCTTT.

This clonotype was detected only a few times. The rearrangement uses TRBV2 and TRBJ2-5, with D uncertain. The CDR3 contains 13 residues. CDR1 is SNHLY and CDR2 is FYNNEI in the germline V gene. Deletions cut 2 bases from V and 4 bases from J, with 8 bases between. CDR3 sequence: CASSEYSVETQYF. In nucleotides, the CDR3 is TGTGCCAGCAGTGAATACTCGGTAGAGACCCAGTACTTC.

This chain uses TRBV6-2 or TRBV6-3 with TRBJ2-1; D is unclear. Germline CDR1 is MNHEY and CDR2 is SVGEGT. This CDR3 comprises 16 residues. Trimming left V 3 bases short and J 7 bases short, with 19 bases between. The CDR3: CASSYSPSGWGNEQFF. The DNA of the CDR3 is TGTGCCAGCAGTTATTCCCCCTCGGGTTGGGGTAATGAGCAGTTCTTC.

This clonotype came up a few times. V is TRBV9 and J is TRBJ2-5; 10 nucleotides line up with TRBD2. The germline V gene has CDR1 SGDLS and CDR2 YYNGEE. Trimming at V came to 0 bases and at J to 0 bases, leaving 8 bases not matched to a gene. The CDR3 loop spans 18 amino acids. The CDR3 protein is CASSVAPAGGRYQETQYF. For the CDR3, the DNA is TGTGCCAGCAGCGTAGCCCCAGCGGGGGGGCGATACCAAGAGACCCAGTACTTC. Based on the CDR3 plus reference TRBV9 and TRBJ2-5, the full variable domain is DSGVTQTPKHLITATGQRVTLRCSPRSGDLSVYWYQQSLDQGLQFLIQYYNGEERAKGNILERFSAQQFPDLHSELNLSSLELGDSALYFCASSVAPAGGRYQETQYFGPGTRLLVL.

Comments on this clonotype: The junction departs from germline at one end; a sequencing error may be responsible. V is TRBV7-7 and J is TRBJ1-4, with D possibly TRBD1 on 5 matching bases. The length of the CDR3 is 18 residues. CDR1 and CDR2 from the germline V gene are SSHAT and FNYEAQ (reference sequence). The CDR3 DNA is TGTGCTAGCAGCTTAGTAGAAACAGGAAAAGCAACTAATGAAAAACTGTTTTTT. Encoded protein: CASSLVETGKATNEKLFF.

This chain joins TRBV4-2 and TRBJ1-6; tentative D call: TRBD1 (5 bases). V lost 3 bases to trimming and J lost 3 bases, with 12 bases between them. Germline V gene data show CDR1 as LGHNA and CDR2 as YNFKEQ. The CDR3 totals 16 residues. CDR3: CASSQDTRVYNSPLHF. DNA of the CDR3: TGTGCCAGCAGCCAGGACACTAGGGTCTATAATTCACCCCTCCACTTT.

This clonotype was observed many times. This chain joins TRBV29-1 and TRBJ2-4, with TRBD1 identical over 9 bases. The germline V gene encodes CDR1 SQVTM and CDR2 ANQGSEA. With 2 bases clipped from V and 10 bases from J, the junction kept 6 bases outside the gene matches. This CDR3 spans 13 amino acids. The CDR3 reads CSVEPQGAGIQYF. For the CDR3, the DNA is TGCAGCGTTGAACCACAGGGGGCAGGGATTCAGTACTTC.

This clonotype has a handful of counts. J is TRBJ1-5 and V is TRBV29-1, with 8 bases identical to TRBD1. V shed 8 bases, J shed 1 base, and the junction held 4 bases outside the gene matches. Germline CDR1 is SQVTM and CDR2 is ANQGSEA. This CDR3 comprises 13 residues. The CDR3 bases are TGCAGCATCAGACAGGGGAGCAATCAGCCCCAGCATTTT. Translating it yields CSIRQGSNQPQHF.

The V call is TRBV29-1, the J call TRBJ2-1; TRBD1 aligns across 11 bases. The CDR3 is 15 residues long. Trimming took 7 bases from V and 4 from J; bases not matched to a gene: 9. CDR1 SQVTM and CDR2 ANQGSEA come from the germline V gene. The CDR3 DNA sequence: TGCAGCGCAGCGCCTGGGACAGGGGGTTACAATGAGCAGTTCTTC. Translation gives CSAAPGTGGYNEQFF.

In this sample, this clonotype turned up a few times. The chain has TRBV29-1 and TRBJ1-4, with TRBD1 matching over 7 bases. This CDR3 has 14 residues. CDR1 and CDR2 from the germline V gene are SQVTM and ANQGSEA. V gave up 6 bases and J gave up 3 bases; unmatched junction bases: 7. CDR3: CSVSPGQPNEKLFF. Written as DNA, the CDR3 is TGCAGCGTCTCTCCGGGACAGCCTAATGAAAAACTGTTTTTT.

The table lists this clonotype with a few counts. V usage is TRBV6-1 and J usage is TRBJ2-1; 9 positions match TRBD1. Germline V lookup: CDR1 MNHNS, CDR2 SASEGT. J gave up 3 bases and V 7 bases, and 4 bases lay outside the gene matches. The CDR3 length is 14 residues. In DNA, the CDR3 is TGTGCCAGCACCGGACAGGGGCGCTACAATGAGCAGTTCTTC. This codes for CASTGQGRYNEQFF.

V and J are TRBV9 and TRBJ2-7, with 9 bases matching TRBD1. This CDR3 has 14 amino acids. The germline CDR1 and CDR2 sequences are SGDLS and YYNGEE. V trimming: 0 bases; J trimming: 4 bases; junction bases outside the gene matches: 2. CDR3 DNA: TGTGCCAGCAGCGTAGGGACAGGGGATTACGAGCAGTACTTC. Its protein product is CASSVGTGDYEQYF.

This clonotype turned up a few times. The chain couples TRBV2 to TRBJ2-5; 7 bases agree with TRBD1. CDR3 length: 15 amino acids. V lost 7 bases, J lost 2 bases, and 10 bases stayed unmatched. Germline lookup yields CDR1 SNHLY and CDR2 FYNNEI. CDR3 loop: CASTLVGGPQETQYF. CDR3 DNA: TGTGCCAGCACCCTAGTAGGGGGCCCTCAAGAGACCCAGTACTTC.